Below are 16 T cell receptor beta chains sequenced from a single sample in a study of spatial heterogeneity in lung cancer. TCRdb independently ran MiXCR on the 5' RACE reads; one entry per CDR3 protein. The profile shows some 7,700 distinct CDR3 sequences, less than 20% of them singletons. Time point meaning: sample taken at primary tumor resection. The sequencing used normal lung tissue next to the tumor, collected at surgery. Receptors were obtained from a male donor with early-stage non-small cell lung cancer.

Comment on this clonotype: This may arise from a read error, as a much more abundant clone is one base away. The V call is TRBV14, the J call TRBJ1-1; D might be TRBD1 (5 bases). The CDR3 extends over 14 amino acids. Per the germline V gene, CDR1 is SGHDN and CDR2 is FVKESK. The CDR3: CPSRPGGAGTEAFF. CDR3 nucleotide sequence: TGTCCCAGCCGACCAGGAGGGGCCGGCACTGAAGCTTTCTTT.

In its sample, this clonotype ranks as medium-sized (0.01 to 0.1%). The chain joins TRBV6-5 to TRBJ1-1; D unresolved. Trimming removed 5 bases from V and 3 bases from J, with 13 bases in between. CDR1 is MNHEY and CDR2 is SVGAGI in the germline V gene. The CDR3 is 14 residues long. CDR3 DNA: TGTGCCAGCAGTCCGGAAGGGCAGGACACTGAAGCTTTCTTT. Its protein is CASSPEGQDTEAFF.

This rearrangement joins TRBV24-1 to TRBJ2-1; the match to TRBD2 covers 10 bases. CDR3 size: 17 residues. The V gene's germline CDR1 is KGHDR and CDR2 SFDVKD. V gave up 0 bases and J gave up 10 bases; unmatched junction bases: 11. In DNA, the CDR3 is TGTGCCACCAGTGATTTGCAATCCGGGACTAGCGATTGGGAGCAGTTCTTC. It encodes CATSDLQSGTSDWEQFF.

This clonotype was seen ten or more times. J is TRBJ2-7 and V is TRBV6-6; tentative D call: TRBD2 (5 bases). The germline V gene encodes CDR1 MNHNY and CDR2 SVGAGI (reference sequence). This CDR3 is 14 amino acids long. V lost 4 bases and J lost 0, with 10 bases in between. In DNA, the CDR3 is TGTGCCAGCAGTTTTGAGGGTGGCTCCTACGAGCAGTACTTC. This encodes CASSFEGGSYEQYF.

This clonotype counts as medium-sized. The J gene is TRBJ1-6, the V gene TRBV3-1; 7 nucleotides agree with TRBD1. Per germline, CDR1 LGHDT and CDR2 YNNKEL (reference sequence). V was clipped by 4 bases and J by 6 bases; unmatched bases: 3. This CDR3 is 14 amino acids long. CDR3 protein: CASSPRQGNSPLHF. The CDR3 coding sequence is TGTGCCAGCAGCCCCCGACAGGGTAATTCACCCCTCCACTTT.

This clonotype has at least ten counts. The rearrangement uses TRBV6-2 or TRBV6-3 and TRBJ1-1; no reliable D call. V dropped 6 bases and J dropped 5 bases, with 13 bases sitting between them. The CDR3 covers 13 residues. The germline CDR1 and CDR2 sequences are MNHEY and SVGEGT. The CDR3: CASRFERRTEAFF. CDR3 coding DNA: TGTGCCAGCAGGTTCGAGCGTAGGACTGAAGCTTTCTTT.

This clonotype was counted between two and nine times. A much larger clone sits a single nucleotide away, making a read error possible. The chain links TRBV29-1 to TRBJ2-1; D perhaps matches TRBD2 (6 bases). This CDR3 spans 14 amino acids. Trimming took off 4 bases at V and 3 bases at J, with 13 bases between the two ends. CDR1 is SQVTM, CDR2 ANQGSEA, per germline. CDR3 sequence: CSVGLVGLYNEQFF. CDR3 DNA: TGCAGCGTTGGACTAGTGGGGCTCTACAATGAGCAGTTCTTC.

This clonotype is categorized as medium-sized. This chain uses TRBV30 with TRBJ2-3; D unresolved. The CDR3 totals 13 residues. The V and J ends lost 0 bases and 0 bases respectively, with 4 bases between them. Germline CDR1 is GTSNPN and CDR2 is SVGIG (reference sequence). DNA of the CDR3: TGTGCCTGGAGTGTATCTAGCACAGATACGCAGTATTTT. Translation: CAWSVSSTDTQYF.

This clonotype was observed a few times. For the CDR3, the DNA is TGTGCCAGCAGCCAGAGCGGGAACTCCTACAATGAGCAGTTCTTC. Translation: CASSQSGNSYNEQFF. The V gene is TRBV7-2, the J gene TRBJ2-1; 7 bases are a match to TRBD2. CDR1 and CDR2 from the germline V gene are SGHTA and FQGNSA. V lost 5 bases, J lost 0 bases, and 4 bases stayed unmatched. This CDR3 has 15 amino acids.

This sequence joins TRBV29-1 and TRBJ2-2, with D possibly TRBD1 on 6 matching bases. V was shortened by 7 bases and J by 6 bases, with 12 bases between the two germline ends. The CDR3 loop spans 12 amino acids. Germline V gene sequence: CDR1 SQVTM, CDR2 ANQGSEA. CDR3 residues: CSATGSSGELFF. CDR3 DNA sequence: TGCAGCGCTACAGGGTCCTCCGGGGAGCTGTTTTTT.

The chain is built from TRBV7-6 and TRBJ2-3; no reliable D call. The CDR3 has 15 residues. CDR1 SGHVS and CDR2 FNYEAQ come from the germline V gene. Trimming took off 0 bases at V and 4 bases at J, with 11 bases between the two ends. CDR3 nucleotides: TGTGCCAGCAGCTTAGCTGGTCGGAGCTCAGATACGCAGTATTTT. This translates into CASSLAGRSSDTQYF.

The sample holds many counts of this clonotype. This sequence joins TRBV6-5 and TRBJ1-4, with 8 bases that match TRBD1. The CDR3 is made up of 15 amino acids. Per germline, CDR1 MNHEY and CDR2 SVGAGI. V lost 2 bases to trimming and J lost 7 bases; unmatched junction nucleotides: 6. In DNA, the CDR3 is TGTGCCAGCAGTTACGGCCCAGGGGGCGGTGAAAAACTGTTTTTT. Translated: CASSYGPGGGEKLFF.

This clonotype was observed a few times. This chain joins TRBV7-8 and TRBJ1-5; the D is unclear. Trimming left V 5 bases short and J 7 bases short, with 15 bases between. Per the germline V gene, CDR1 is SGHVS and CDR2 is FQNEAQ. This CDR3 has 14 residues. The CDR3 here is CASSLRQAGQPQHF. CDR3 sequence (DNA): TGTGCCAGCAGCCTTAGGCAGGCGGGGCAGCCCCAGCATTTT.

As DNA, the CDR3 is TGCGCCAGCAGTCCAAACACAGATACGCAGTATTTT. Residues: CASSPNTDTQYF. J is TRBJ2-3 and V is TRBV5-1, with D unclear. The CDR3 consists of 12 residues. Germline V lookup: CDR1 SGHRS, CDR2 YFSETQ. Trimming took 5 bases from V and 2 from J, leaving 6 bases between them.

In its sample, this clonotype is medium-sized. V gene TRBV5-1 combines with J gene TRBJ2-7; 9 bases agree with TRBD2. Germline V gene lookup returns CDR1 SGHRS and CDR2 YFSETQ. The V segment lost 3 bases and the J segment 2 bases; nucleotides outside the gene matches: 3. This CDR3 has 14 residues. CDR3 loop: CASSSIAGAYEQYF. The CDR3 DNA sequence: TGCGCCAGCAGCTCAATAGCGGGAGCCTACGAGCAGTACTTC.

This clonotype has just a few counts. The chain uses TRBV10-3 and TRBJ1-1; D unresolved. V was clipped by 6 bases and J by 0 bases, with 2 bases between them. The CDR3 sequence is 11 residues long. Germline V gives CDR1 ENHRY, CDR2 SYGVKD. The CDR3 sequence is CAIRMNTEAFF. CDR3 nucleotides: TGTGCCATCAGAATGAACACTGAAGCTTTCTTT.